Listed below are T cell receptor beta chains from one sample, sequenced in a study of T cell repertoires in cytomegalovirus infection. Their antigens are not known. Using its own MiXCR run on the reads, TCRdb lists one record per CDR3 protein. The sample has 830,000 or so distinct CDR3 sequences; 32% are singletons. Sequencing was performed on cultured CD8+ T cells from PBMCs, taken from culture after CMV antigen stimulation. Receptors were obtained from a human donor in good health (CMV status not recorded). Some clones in this sample may be carry-over from other donors' samples. The CDR3 runs from the conserved cysteine through the conserved F or W. A D gene is named only where the DNA matches it firmly. Only some rows state a clone size, as once, few, many or a class for expanded clones.

V gene,J gene,D gene,clone size,CDR3 DNA,CDR3 protein
TRBV6-6,TRBJ1-1,-,-,TGTGCCAGCAGTTATGCCAGTCCCCCTGTGTTCTTT,CASSYASPPVFF
TRBV7-2,TRBJ1-5,-,many,TGTGCCAGCAGACAACAGGGATATAGCAATCAGCCCCAGCATTTT,CASRQQGYSNQPQHF
TRBV2,TRBJ2-3,-,few,TGTGCCAGCAGTGAGGGGGAAAACACCATCACAGATACGCAGTATTTT,CASSEGENTITDTQYF
TRBV11-2,TRBJ2-3,TRBD2,many,TGTGCCAGCAGCTTAGAACTAGCGGGGGGTACAACAGATACGCAGTATTTT,CASSLELAGGTTDTQYF
TRBV24-1,TRBJ2-3,TRBD1,few,TGTGCCACCAGTGAAACGGACAGGGCCTGGACAGATACGCAGTATTTT,CATSETDRAWTDTQYF
TRBV7-9,TRBJ1-5,-,few,TGTGCCAGCAGCTTAGGGGTGGGAGTTGGCAATCAGCCCCAGCATTTT,CASSLGVGVGNQPQHF
TRBV9,TRBJ2-7,TRBD1,-,TGTGCCAGCAGCGCTCCCGGGACAGGGAACTACGAGCAGTACTTC,CASSAPGTGNYEQYF
TRBV2,TRBJ2-3,TRBD1,-,TGTGCCAGCAGTCCCGAAGACAGGGGAGATACGCAGTATTTT,CASSPEDRGDTQYF
TRBV27,TRBJ2-1,TRBD1,-,TGTGCCAGCGTGGGGGACAGCAATTACAATGAGCAGTTCTTC,CASVGDSNYNEQFF
TRBV6-1,TRBJ1-2,-,-,TGTGCCAGCAGTCTGGACAGTCGGGAGAGGGGCAACTATGGCTACACCTTC,CASSLDSRERGNYGYTF
TRBV4-1,TRBJ2-1,-,once,TGCGCCAGCAGCCACGGACAGAGATACAATGAGCAGTTCTTC,CASSHGQRYNEQFF
TRBV7-3,TRBJ2-2,TRBD1,-,TGTGCCAGCAGCTCGATGGACAGGGTCGGCGCTAGCACCGGGGAGCTGTTTTTT,CASSSMDRVGASTGELFF
TRBV5-5,TRBJ1-3,-,-,TGTACCAGCAGCATGCCTGTAAGCTCTGGAAACACCATATATTTT,CTSSMPVSSGNTIYF
TRBV7-9,TRBJ1-2,-,few,TGTGCCAGCAGCTTCCGGGCCAGGGACTATGGCTACACCTTC,CASSFRARDYGYTF
TRBV5-4,TRBJ2-3,-,-,TGTGCCAGCAGCCCAGGGGTCGGGGGAACAGATACGCAGTATTTT,CASSPGVGGTDTQYF
TRBV7-9,TRBJ1-1,-,-,TGTGCCAGCAGCTTACCTCCCACTGAAGCTTTCTTT,CASSLPPTEAFF
TRBV7-8,TRBJ1-1,-,many,TGTGCCAGCAGCTTAGAGCCAGGGGTTGGCACTGAAGCTTTCTTT,CASSLEPGVGTEAFF
TRBV15,TRBJ2-3,TRBD2,few,TGTGCCACCAGCAGAGCGGGGGGGCGCACAGATACGCAGTATTTT,CATSRAGGRTDTQYF
TRBV19,TRBJ1-5,TRBD1,-,TGTGCCAGTACGTTTGGACAGGACCCTAATCAGCCCCAGCATTTT,CASTFGQDPNQPQHF
TRBV7-2,TRBJ2-1,-,many,TGTGCCAGCAGCTCGTACTACAGTCCTGGCTCCTACAATGAGCAGTTCTTC,CASSSYYSPGSYNEQFF
TRBV24-1,TRBJ1-1,-,-,TGTGCCACCAGTGATTCTACCTCGCGCACTGAAGCTTTCTTT,CATSDSTSRTEAFF
TRBV6-1,TRBJ2-1,-,few,TGTGCCAGCAGGGTGGGAGCGAGGTTGTTGAATGAGCAGTTCTTC,CASRVGARLLNEQFF
TRBV3-1,TRBJ2-3,TRBD2,-,TGTGCCAGCAGCCAAGTATGGACTAGCGGCACAGATACGCAGTATTTT,CASSQVWTSGTDTQYF
TRBV7-8,TRBJ2-1,TRBD2,few,TGTGCCAGCAGCCTACTACTAGCGGGGGCATACAATGAGCAGTTCTTC,CASSLLLAGAYNEQFF
TRBV12-3/TRBV12-4,TRBJ1-3,-,-,TGTGCCAGCAGACCTGGACGGTTCTCTGGAAACACCATATATTTT,CASRPGRFSGNTIYF
TRBV7-3,TRBJ1-1,-,once,TGTGCCAGCAGGTCCCCCGTCCGGGAGAGCACTGAAGCTTTCTTT,CASRSPVRESTEAFF
TRBV11-3,TRBJ2-3,-,few,TGTGCCAGCAGCTCGCGACAGGAGCGGCCAGATACGCAGTATTTT,CASSSRQERPDTQYF
TRBV7-9,TRBJ2-5,TRBD1,-,TGTGCCAGCAGCTTACCAGGACAGGTCCCACAAGAGACCCAGTACTTC,CASSLPGQVPQETQYF
TRBV6-5,TRBJ2-5,TRBD1,-,TGTGCCAGCAGTTGGGGACAGGGGGGGACCCAGTACTTC,CASSWGQGGTQYF
TRBV11-2,TRBJ2-1,-,few,TGTGCCAGCAGCTTAATGGACCATTACAATGAGCAGTTCTTC,CASSLMDHYNEQFF
TRBV27,TRBJ2-2,-,few,TGTGCCAGCAGTCATGATGGGGGGAACACCGGGGAGCTGTTTTTT,CASSHDGGNTGELFF
TRBV6-1,TRBJ1-2,TRBD1,-,TGTGCCAGCAGAACAGGGGGAGACTATGGCTACACCTTC,CASRTGGDYGYTF
TRBV29-1,TRBJ2-5,-,few,TGCAGCTCAGGACGGGGAGCCACCCAGTACTTC,CSSGRGATQYF
TRBV3-1,TRBJ2-7,-,-,TGTGCCAGCAGCCAAGATCTCCCTTACTATCAGGGAGACGAGCAGTACTTC,CASSQDLPYYQGDEQYF
TRBV11-3,TRBJ2-5,-,few,TGTGCCAGCAGCTTCGATCCCACGGGACTGGAGACCCAGTACTTC,CASSFDPTGLETQYF
TRBV6-1,TRBJ1-1,-,-,TGTGCCAGCAGTGATGGGACACTCGGGGGGACTGAAGCTTTCTTT,CASSDGTLGGTEAFF
TRBV7-8,TRBJ2-5,-,many,TGTGCCAGCAGCTTAGCGGTTGGCCCTGGAGAGACCCAGTACTTC,CASSLAVGPGETQYF
TRBV4-2,TRBJ1-2,-,few,TGTGCCAGCAGCCAAGAAGGTGTCAGTAGGGCCCGAGGGTATGGCTACACCTTC,CASSQEGVSRARGYGYTF
TRBV11-2,TRBJ2-3,-,-,TGTGCCAGCAGCTTAGATTTGGGGCTAGATACGCAGTATTTT,CASSLDLGLDTQYF